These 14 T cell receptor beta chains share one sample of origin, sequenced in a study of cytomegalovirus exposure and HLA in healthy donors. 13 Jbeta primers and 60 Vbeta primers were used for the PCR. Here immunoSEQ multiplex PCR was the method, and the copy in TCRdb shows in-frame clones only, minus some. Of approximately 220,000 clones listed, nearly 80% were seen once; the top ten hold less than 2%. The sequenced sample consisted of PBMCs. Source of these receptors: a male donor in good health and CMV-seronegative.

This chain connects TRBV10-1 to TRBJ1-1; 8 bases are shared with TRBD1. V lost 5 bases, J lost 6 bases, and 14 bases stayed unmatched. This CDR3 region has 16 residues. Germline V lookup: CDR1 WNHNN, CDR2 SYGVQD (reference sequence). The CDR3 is CASSYRGDHEHSEAFF. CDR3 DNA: TGCGCCAGCAGTTACAGGGGGGACCATGAACACTCTGAAGCTTTCTTT.

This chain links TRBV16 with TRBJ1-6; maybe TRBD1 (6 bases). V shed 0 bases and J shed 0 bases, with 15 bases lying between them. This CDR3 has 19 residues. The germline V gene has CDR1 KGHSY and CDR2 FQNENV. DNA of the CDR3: TGTGCCAGCAGCCAATCGCGAGGGCAGGGGAGCTCCTATAATTCACCCCTCCACTTT. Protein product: CASSQSRGQGSSYNSPLHF.

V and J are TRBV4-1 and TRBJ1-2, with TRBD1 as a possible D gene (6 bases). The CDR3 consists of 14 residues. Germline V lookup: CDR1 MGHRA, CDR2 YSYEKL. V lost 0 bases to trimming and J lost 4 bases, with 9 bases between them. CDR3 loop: CASSQEGRGYGYTF. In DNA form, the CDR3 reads TGCGCCAGCAGCCAAGAAGGCAGGGGCTATGGCTACACCTTC.

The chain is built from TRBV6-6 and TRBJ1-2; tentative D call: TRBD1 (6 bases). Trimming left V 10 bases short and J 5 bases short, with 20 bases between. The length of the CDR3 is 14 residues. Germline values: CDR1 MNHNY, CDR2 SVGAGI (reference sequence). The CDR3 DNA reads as TGTGCCACTCACGATGCAGGGGAGATATATGGCTACACCTTC. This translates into CATHDAGEIYGYTF.

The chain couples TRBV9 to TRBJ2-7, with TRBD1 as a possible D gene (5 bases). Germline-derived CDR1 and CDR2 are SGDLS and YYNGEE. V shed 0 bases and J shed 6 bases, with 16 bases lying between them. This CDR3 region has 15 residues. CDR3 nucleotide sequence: TGTGCCAGCAGCGTAGGGGTCATTAGGGGCAGCGAGCAGTACTTC. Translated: CASSVGVIRGSEQYF.

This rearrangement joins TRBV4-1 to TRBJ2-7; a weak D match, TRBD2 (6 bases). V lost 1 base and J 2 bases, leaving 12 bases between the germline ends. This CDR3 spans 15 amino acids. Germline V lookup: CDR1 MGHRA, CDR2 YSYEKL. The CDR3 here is CASSQGRAATYEQYF. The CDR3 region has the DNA TGCGCCAGCAGCCAAGGGAGGGCGGCGACCTACGAGCAGTACTTC.

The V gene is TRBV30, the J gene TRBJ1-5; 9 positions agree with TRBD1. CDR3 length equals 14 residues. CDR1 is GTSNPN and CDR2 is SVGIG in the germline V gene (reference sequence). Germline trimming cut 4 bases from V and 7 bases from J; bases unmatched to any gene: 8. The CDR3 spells CAWNLGTGMQPQHF. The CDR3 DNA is TGTGCCTGGAACCTAGGGACAGGGATGCAGCCCCAGCATTTT. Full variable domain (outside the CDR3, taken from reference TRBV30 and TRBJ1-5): SQTIHQWPATLVQPVGSPLSLECTVEGTSNPNLYWYRQAAGRGLQLLFYSVGIGQISSEVPQNLSASRPQDRQFILSSKKLLLSDSGFYLCAWNLGTGMQPQHFGDGTRLSIL.

The CDR3, as DNA: TGTGCCAGCAGTTCCAACACACAGGTCAGAGGGGCCAACGTCCTGACTTTC. It specifies CASSSNTQVRGANVLTF. The rearrangement links TRBV27 to TRBJ2-6, with a tentative D call TRBD1 (5 bases). V was trimmed by 4 bases and J by 4 bases, leaving 17 bases between them. The CDR3 sequence is 17 residues long. Germline-derived CDR1 and CDR2 are MNHEY and SMNVEV (reference sequence).

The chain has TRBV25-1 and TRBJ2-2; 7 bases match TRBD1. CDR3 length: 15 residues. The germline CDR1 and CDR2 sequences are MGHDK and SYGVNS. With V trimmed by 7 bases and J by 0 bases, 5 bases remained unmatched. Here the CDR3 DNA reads TGTGCCAGCACCGGGACAGCCGCGAACACCGGGGAGCTGTTTTTT. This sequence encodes CASTGTAANTGELFF.

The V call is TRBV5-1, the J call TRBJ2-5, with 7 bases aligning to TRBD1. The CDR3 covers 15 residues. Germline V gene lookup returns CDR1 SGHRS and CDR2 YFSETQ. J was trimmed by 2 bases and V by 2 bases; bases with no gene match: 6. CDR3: CASSLRWDSQETQYF. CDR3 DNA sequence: TGCGCCAGCAGCTTAAGGTGGGACAGTCAAGAGACCCAGTACTTC.

The CDR3 DNA reads as TGTGCCAGTAGTCCGCGAGATCCAACAGGGTCCTACGAGCAGTACTTC. Translating gives CASSPRDPTGSYEQYF. The chain has TRBV19 and TRBJ2-7; maybe TRBD1 (6 bases). Germline V gene data show CDR1 as LNHDA and CDR2 as SQIVND (reference sequence). The ends were cut back, 5 bases at V and 1 base at J, with 18 bases in the middle. This CDR3 spans 16 amino acids.

CDR3 nucleotides: TGCGCCAGCACGAGACAGGGGGACTACACTGAAGCTTTCTTT. Amino acid sequence: CASTRQGDYTEAFF. The chain joins TRBV5-1 to TRBJ1-1; 9 bases are a match to TRBD1. V shed 6 bases and J 3 bases; nucleotides not matched to a gene: 6. CDR3 size: 14 residues. Germline V gene data show CDR1 as SGHRS and CDR2 as YFSETQ. Full variable domain (missing parts from reference TRBV5-1 and TRBJ1-1): KAGVTQTPRYLIKTRGQQVTLSCSPISGHRSVSWYQQTPGQGLQFLFEYFSETQRNKGNFPGRFSGRQFSNSRSEMNVSTLELGDSALYLCASTRQGDYTEAFFGQGTRLTVV.

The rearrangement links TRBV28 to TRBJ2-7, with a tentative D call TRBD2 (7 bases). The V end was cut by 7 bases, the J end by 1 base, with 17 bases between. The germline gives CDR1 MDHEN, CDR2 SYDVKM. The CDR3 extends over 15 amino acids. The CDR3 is CASTVGGAQSYEQYF. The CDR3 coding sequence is TGTGCCAGCACCGTGGGGGGGGCGCAGTCCTACGAGCAGTACTTC.

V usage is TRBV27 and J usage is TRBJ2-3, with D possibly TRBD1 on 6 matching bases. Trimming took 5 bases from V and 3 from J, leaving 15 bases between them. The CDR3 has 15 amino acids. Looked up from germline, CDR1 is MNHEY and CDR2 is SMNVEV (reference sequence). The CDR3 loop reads CASSPRGTATDTQYF. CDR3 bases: TGTGCCAGCAGTCCAAGGGGGACCGCTACAGATACGCAGTATTTT.